This is a list of T cell receptor beta chains from one sample in a study of blood T cell repertoires in COVID-19. Clones were read by immunoSEQ multiplex PCR, and TCRdb kept only the in-frame ones, dropping some. Here the sample spans roughly 400,000 clones, 80% to 90% being singletons. Sequencing input: PBMCs or T cells enriched from blood (not recorded which). All receptors come from a man aged 25-45 years who had recovered from COVID-19. The CDR3 runs from the conserved cysteine through the conserved F or W. Fields, in order: V gene, clone size, D gene, J gene, CDR3 protein, CDR3 DNA. D genes are given only for firm matches. Clone size is shown for a subset of rows, as once, few, many or a class of expanded clone.

V gene: TRBV5-6; clone size: .; D gene: TRBD1; J gene: TRBJ2-7; CDR3 protein: CASSRDRGRYEQYF; CDR3 DNA: TGTGCCAGCAGCCGTGACAGGGGAAGGTACGAGCAGTACTTC
V gene: TRBV28; clone size: .; D gene: .; J gene: TRBJ1-3; CDR3 protein: CASSQDMSRDTIYF; CDR3 DNA: TGTGCCAGCAGTCAAGACATGTCGCGTGACACCATATATTTT
V gene: TRBV10-3; clone size: .; D gene: .; J gene: TRBJ2-4; CDR3 protein: CAISESIAGAKNIQYF; CDR3 DNA: TGTGCCATCAGTGAGTCGATAGCTGGAGCCAAAAACATTCAGTACTTC
V gene: TRBV28; clone size: .; D gene: .; J gene: TRBJ1-4; CDR3 protein: CATRDSSTNEKLFF; CDR3 DNA: TGTGCCACCCGGGACTCCTCAACTAATGAAAAACTGTTTTTT
V gene: TRBV7-6; clone size: .; D gene: TRBD2; J gene: TRBJ2-1; CDR3 protein: CASSLAGTSGYNEQFF; CDR3 DNA: TGTGCCAGCAGCTTAGCCGGGACTAGCGGATACAATGAGCAGTTCTTC
V gene: TRBV7-9; clone size: .; D gene: TRBD1; J gene: TRBJ2-3; CDR3 protein: CASSVRTGGRNTQYF; CDR3 DNA: TGTGCCAGCAGCGTAAGGACAGGGGGCCGAAATACGCAGTATTTT
V gene: TRBV4-1; clone size: .; D gene: TRBD2; J gene: TRBJ2-1; CDR3 protein: CASSQDGLVGEQFF; CDR3 DNA: TGCGCCAGCAGCCAAGACGGACTAGTTGGTGAGCAGTTCTTC
V gene: TRBV24-1; clone size: .; D gene: .; J gene: TRBJ2-5; CDR3 protein: CATRPGVEGGETQYF; CDR3 DNA: TGTGCCACCAGGCCCGGGGTGGAAGGTGGGGAGACCCAGTACTTC
V gene: TRBV24-1; clone size: .; D gene: TRBD1; J gene: TRBJ1-1; CDR3 protein: CATSDRQGTSAEAFF; CDR3 DNA: TGTGCCACCAGTGATCGACAGGGAACAAGCGCTGAAGCTTTCTTT
V gene: TRBV24-1; clone size: once; D gene: .; J gene: TRBJ1-5; CDR3 protein: CATSIGANQPQHF; CDR3 DNA: TGTGCCACCAGTATAGGGGCAAATCAGCCCCAGCATTTT
V gene: TRBV12-3/TRBV12-4; clone size: .; D gene: .; J gene: TRBJ2-7; CDR3 protein: CASSLQGNEQYF; CDR3 DNA: TGTGCCAGCAGTTTACAGGGGAACGAGCAGTACTTC
V gene: TRBV5-1; clone size: .; D gene: TRBD1; J gene: TRBJ2-7; CDR3 protein: CASSLGGPTGGEQYF; CDR3 DNA: TGCGCCAGCAGCTTGGGAGGCCCCACAGGGGGCGAGCAGTACTTC
V gene: TRBV7-2; clone size: .; D gene: TRBD1; J gene: TRBJ1-2; CDR3 protein: CASSSYTDPRDREGYTF; CDR3 DNA: TGTGCCAGCAGCTCCTACACTGACCCTCGGGACAGGGAGGGCTACACCTTC
V gene: TRBV10-3; clone size: once; D gene: .; J gene: TRBJ2-7; CDR3 protein: CAITPGTGPYEQYF; CDR3 DNA: TGTGCCATCACCCCCGGGACTGGCCCCTACGAGCAGTACTTC
V gene: TRBV2; clone size: .; D gene: .; J gene: TRBJ2-3; CDR3 protein: CASSERQGEGTDTQYF; CDR3 DNA: TGTGCCAGCAGTGAGCGTCAGGGGGAGGGCACAGATACGCAGTATTTT
V gene: TRBV19; clone size: .; D gene: TRBD1; J gene: TRBJ1-3; CDR3 protein: CASSTQGYFGNTIYF; CDR3 DNA: TGTGCCAGTAGTACACAGGGGTACTTTGGAAACACCATATATTTT
V gene: TRBV29-1; clone size: few; D gene: .; J gene: TRBJ2-5; CDR3 protein: CSTDEGGRETQYF; CDR3 DNA: TGCAGCACCGACGAGGGAGGTAGAGAGACCCAGTACTTC
V gene: TRBV28; clone size: .; D gene: .; J gene: TRBJ1-2; CDR3 protein: CASWDSRAYGYTF; CDR3 DNA: TGTGCCAGCTGGGACTCACGGGCCTATGGCTACACCTTC
V gene: TRBV2; clone size: .; D gene: .; J gene: TRBJ2-5; CDR3 protein: CASSRETQYF; CDR3 DNA: TGTGCCAGCAGCAGAGAGACCCAGTACTTC
V gene: TRBV7-8; clone size: .; D gene: .; J gene: TRBJ2-7; CDR3 protein: CASSLGSVTSYYEQYF; CDR3 DNA: TGTGCCAGCAGCCTAGGGTCGGTCACTTCTTACTACGAGCAGTACTTC
V gene: TRBV5-1; clone size: .; D gene: TRBD2; J gene: TRBJ2-1; CDR3 protein: CASSLDWLAGREFF; CDR3 DNA: TGCGCCAGCAGCTTGGATTGGCTAGCGGGACGCGAGTTCTTC
V gene: TRBV6-5; clone size: few; D gene: TRBD1; J gene: TRBJ1-5; CDR3 protein: CASSYSGRGKGQPQHF; CDR3 DNA: TGTGCCAGCAGTTACTCCGGCAGGGGGAAGGGACAGCCCCAGCATTTT
V gene: TRBV7-2; clone size: .; D gene: TRBD2; J gene: TRBJ2-7; CDR3 protein: CASSLFWISGTVNEQYF; CDR3 DNA: TGTGCCAGCAGCTTATTTTGGATAAGCGGGACTGTAAACGAGCAGTACTTC
V gene: TRBV29-1; clone size: once; D gene: TRBD1; J gene: TRBJ2-7; CDR3 protein: CSVCLPGQGSYEQYF; CDR3 DNA: TGCAGCGTGTGCCTGCCGGGACAGGGTTCCTACGAGCAGTACTTC
V gene: TRBV20-1; clone size: .; D gene: .; J gene: TRBJ2-6; CDR3 protein: CSASWTAGANVLTF; CDR3 DNA: TGCAGTGCTAGTTGGACAGCTGGGGCCAACGTCCTGACTTTC
V gene: TRBV4-1; clone size: .; D gene: .; J gene: TRBJ1-4; CDR3 protein: CASSQVAGPANEKLFF; CDR3 DNA: TGCGCCAGCAGCCAAGTGGCAGGGCCGGCTAATGAAAAACTGTTTTTT
V gene: TRBV30; clone size: .; D gene: TRBD1; J gene: TRBJ1-2; CDR3 protein: CAWTGQGVNGYTF; CDR3 DNA: TGTGCCTGGACGGGACAGGGTGTTAATGGCTACACCTTC
V gene: TRBV10-3; clone size: few; D gene: TRBD2; J gene: TRBJ2-5; CDR3 protein: CAISSGAGDGETQYF; CDR3 DNA: TGTGCCATCAGTTCTGGAGCGGGAGATGGGGAGACCCAGTACTTC
V gene: TRBV10-3; clone size: once; D gene: .; J gene: TRBJ2-7; CDR3 protein: CAIRRDTSGEQYF; CDR3 DNA: TGTGCCATCAGGAGGGACACCTCTGGTGAGCAGTACTTC
V gene: TRBV7-9; clone size: .; D gene: TRBD1; J gene: TRBJ1-2; CDR3 protein: CALRTTGKIWYGYTF; CDR3 DNA: TGTGCCTTACGGACGACAGGGAAAATTTGGTATGGCTACACCTTC
V gene: TRBV6-5; clone size: once; D gene: .; J gene: TRBJ1-1; CDR3 protein: CASRPWTQGEAFF; CDR3 DNA: TGTGCCAGCAGGCCCTGGACCCAGGGTGAAGCTTTCTTT
V gene: TRBV5-1; clone size: few; D gene: .; J gene: TRBJ1-3; CDR3 protein: CASSYLLGSGNTIYF; CDR3 DNA: TGCGCCAGCAGCTACTTACTTGGCTCTGGAAACACCATATATTTT
V gene: TRBV18; clone size: .; D gene: TRBD1; J gene: TRBJ1-4; CDR3 protein: CASSRSTGVNEKLFF; CDR3 DNA: TGTGCCAGCTCTCGCTCGACAGGGGTAAATGAAAAACTGTTTTTT
V gene: TRBV4-2; clone size: .; D gene: TRBD2; J gene: TRBJ2-5; CDR3 protein: CASSQDGPHGGETQYF; CDR3 DNA: TGTGCCAGCAGCCAAGATGGGCCCCACGGGGGGGAGACCCAGTACTTC
V gene: TRBV28; clone size: .; D gene: TRBD1; J gene: TRBJ2-7; CDR3 protein: CASSLPGQGSEQYF; CDR3 DNA: TGTGCCAGCAGTTTACCGGGACAGGGCTCCGAGCAGTACTTC
V gene: TRBV2; clone size: .; D gene: .; J gene: TRBJ1-2; CDR3 protein: CASSEAGGGGNYGYTF; CDR3 DNA: TGTGCCAGCAGTGAAGCTGGGGGGGGAGGCAACTATGGCTACACCTTC
V gene: TRBV28; clone size: .; D gene: TRBD1; J gene: TRBJ2-3; CDR3 protein: CASRFPSEPGQGRDTQYF; CDR3 DNA: TGTGCCAGCAGGTTCCCTTCCGAGCCGGGACAGGGGAGGGATACGCAGTATTTT
V gene: TRBV5-1; clone size: .; D gene: .; J gene: TRBJ2-7; CDR3 protein: CASSARGEQYF; CDR3 DNA: TGCGCCAGCAGCGCAAGGGGCGAGCAGTACTTC
V gene: TRBV18; clone size: .; D gene: TRBD1; J gene: TRBJ1-1; CDR3 protein: CASSQTGTGGTEAFF; CDR3 DNA: TGTGCCAGCTCACAAACCGGGACAGGGGGCACTGAAGCTTTCTTT
V gene: TRBV5-5; clone size: .; D gene: .; J gene: TRBJ2-3; CDR3 protein: CASRRSEGTDTQYF; CDR3 DNA: TGTGCCAGCAGACGGAGCGAGGGCACAGATACGCAGTATTTT
V gene: TRBV10-2; clone size: .; D gene: .; J gene: TRBJ2-7; CDR3 protein: CASYRDTSSYEQYF; CDR3 DNA: TGCGCCAGCTACCGGGACACGAGTTCCTACGAGCAGTACTTC
V gene: TRBV5-4; clone size: .; D gene: TRBD2; J gene: TRBJ2-7; CDR3 protein: CASSFSGLAEYEQYF; CDR3 DNA: TGTGCCAGCAGCTTTTCTGGACTAGCCGAGTACGAGCAGTACTTC
V gene: TRBV7-9; clone size: once; D gene: TRBD2; J gene: TRBJ2-1; CDR3 protein: CASSLAGTREFEQFF; CDR3 DNA: TGTGCCAGCAGCTTAGCCGGGACTAGGGAATTTGAGCAGTTCTTC
V gene: TRBV28; clone size: few; D gene: TRBD1; J gene: TRBJ1-5; CDR3 protein: CASSSRTGLNQPQHF; CDR3 DNA: TGTGCCAGCAGTTCCAGGACAGGGCTAAATCAGCCCCAGCATTTT
V gene: TRBV28; clone size: few; D gene: TRBD1; J gene: TRBJ1-1; CDR3 protein: CASSRAYRGQDTEAFF; CDR3 DNA: TGTGCCAGCAGCCGGGCCTACAGGGGGCAGGACACTGAAGCTTTCTTT
V gene: TRBV27; clone size: .; D gene: TRBD1; J gene: TRBJ1-2; CDR3 protein: CASRAQLQGTYGYTF; CDR3 DNA: TGTGCCAGCAGGGCCCAATTACAGGGGACCTATGGCTACACCTTC
V gene: TRBV27; clone size: .; D gene: .; J gene: TRBJ2-1; CDR3 protein: CASSGTLEIDEQFF; CDR3 DNA: TGTGCCAGCAGTGGGACACTGGAAATCGATGAGCAGTTCTTC
V gene: TRBV29-1; clone size: .; D gene: TRBD1; J gene: TRBJ1-1; CDR3 protein: CSVVRQGVNTEAFF; CDR3 DNA: TGCAGCGTAGTCAGACAGGGGGTGAACACTGAAGCTTTCTTT
V gene: TRBV5-1; clone size: .; D gene: TRBD2; J gene: TRBJ2-7; CDR3 protein: CASSFGTIPSYEQYF; CDR3 DNA: TGCGCCAGCAGCTTCGGGACTATACCCTCCTACGAGCAGTACTTC
V gene: TRBV12-3/TRBV12-4; clone size: .; D gene: .; J gene: TRBJ1-4; CDR3 protein: CASSLARGEKLFF; CDR3 DNA: TGTGCCAGCAGTTTAGCGAGAGGGGAAAAACTGTTTTTT
V gene: TRBV28; clone size: .; D gene: TRBD1; J gene: TRBJ2-1; CDR3 protein: CASRGTGVHEQFF; CDR3 DNA: TGTGCCAGCAGGGGGACAGGGGTCCATGAGCAGTTCTTC
V gene: TRBV21-1; clone size: .; D gene: .; J gene: TRBJ2-7; CDR3 protein: CASIRGFNEQYF; CDR3 DNA: TGTGCCAGCATAAGGGGTTTCAACGAGCAGTACTTC
V gene: TRBV24-1; clone size: few; D gene: .; J gene: TRBJ2-7; CDR3 protein: CATSDLNASVAYEQYF; CDR3 DNA: TGTGCCACCAGTGATTTGAACGCCTCGGTCGCCTACGAGCAGTACTTC
V gene: TRBV15; clone size: once; D gene: .; J gene: TRBJ2-3; CDR3 protein: CATSRGGGGHTAQYF; CDR3 DNA: TGTGCCACCAGCAGAGGGGGAGGAGGACACACAGCGCAGTATTTT
V gene: TRBV2; clone size: .; D gene: TRBD1; J gene: TRBJ2-7; CDR3 protein: CASLPGQGGEQYF; CDR3 DNA: TGTGCCAGCTTACCGGGACAGGGCGGCGAGCAGTACTTC
V gene: TRBV5-4; clone size: .; D gene: .; J gene: TRBJ1-4; CDR3 protein: CASRPNGGEKLFF; CDR3 DNA: TGTGCCAGCAGGCCGAACGGAGGGGAAAAACTGTTTTTT
V gene: TRBV5-8; clone size: .; D gene: .; J gene: TRBJ2-5; CDR3 protein: CASSLVQGTETQYF; CDR3 DNA: TGTGCCAGCAGCTTGGTTCAGGGGACGGAGACCCAGTACTTC
V gene: TRBV4-1; clone size: .; D gene: .; J gene: TRBJ1-3; CDR3 protein: CASSQGPGSGNTIYF; CDR3 DNA: TGCGCCAGCAGCCAAGGACCAGGGTCTGGAAACACCATATATTTT